The next 11 T cell receptor beta chains were all read from a single sample in a study of blood T cell repertoires in COVID-19. TCRdb keeps only in-frame clones here, not all; method: immunoSEQ multiplex PCR. In the table there are 140,000 to 150,000 clones, roughly 90% of which are singletons. The source material was peripheral blood. Receptor source: a human donor in a cohort sampled during active COVID-19.

The chain links TRBV6-1 to TRBJ2-5; D gene uncertain. The V gene's germline CDR1 is MNHNS and CDR2 SASEGT. Trimming removed 3 bases at V and 4 bases at J, with 9 bases between. The CDR3 length is 13 residues. The CDR3 nucleotides are TGTGCCAGCAGTGAGATGGCAGGAGAGACCCAGTACTTC. It translates to CASSEMAGETQYF.

This chain connects TRBV7-3 to TRBJ2-7; TRBD2 is a possible D gene (6 bases). CDR1 is SGHTA, CDR2 FQGTGA, per germline. The CDR3 covers 16 residues. Trimming removed 1 base at V and 5 bases at J, with 18 bases between. This CDR3 is CASSLNPGGVGDEQYF. The CDR3 bases are TGTGCCAGCAGCTTAAATCCTGGAGGGGTGGGGGACGAGCAGTACTTC.

The chain combines TRBV19 with TRBJ1-1; 7 nucleotides agree with TRBD1. The CDR3 is 13 amino acids. The junction had 5 bases not matched to a gene; V was cut back by 6 bases and J by 4 bases. The V gene's germline CDR1 is LNHDA and CDR2 SQIVND (reference sequence). The CDR3 DNA is TGTGCCAGTAGAGGCAGGGGGAGCACTGAAGCTTTCTTT. Its protein product is CASRGRGSTEAFF.

V usage is TRBV6-2 or TRBV6-3 and J usage is TRBJ2-1, with 10 bases matching TRBD2. The CDR3 consists of 15 residues. V was pared by 6 bases and J by 3 bases, with 5 bases of the junction left unmatched. Looked up from germline, CDR1 is MNHEY and CDR2 is SVGEGT. The CDR3 DNA sequence: TGTGCCAGCAGCGGACTAGCGGACCACTACAATGAGCAGTTCTTC. Translation: CASSGLADHYNEQFF.

This clone was recorded once. This same CDR3 is encoded by further DNA sequences in the sample. The rearrangement joins TRBV7-2 to TRBJ2-3; 11 nucleotides agree with TRBD1. V gave up 5 bases and J gave up 2 bases; unmatched junction bases: 3. The CDR3 covers 15 residues. Germline V lookup: CDR1 SGHTA, CDR2 FQGNSA. The CDR3 nucleotides read TGTGCCAGCAGCCGGGACAGGGGGTTCACAGATACGCAGTATTTT. It encodes CASSRDRGFTDTQYF.

The chain combines TRBV4-2 with TRBJ2-5, with a weak D call TRBD2 (6 bases). The CDR3 covers 15 residues. V was pared by 3 bases and J by 6 bases, with 17 bases between. Per the germline V gene, CDR1 is LGHNA and CDR2 is YNFKEQ. CDR3 nucleotides: TGTGCCAGCAGCCAGGAAACGACTAGTTCCCAGACCCAGTACTTC. Amino acid sequence: CASSQETTSSQTQYF.

The genes are TRBV7-9 and TRBJ2-5; tentative D call: TRBD1 (6 bases). Germline loops: CDR1 SEHNR, CDR2 FQNEAQ (reference sequence). The CDR3 runs 16 residues. Trimming took 0 bases from V and 5 from J, leaving 16 bases between them. The CDR3 loop is CASSLAHLSGDETQYF. Written as DNA, the CDR3 is TGTGCCAGCAGCTTAGCGCATTTGTCAGGGGACGAGACCCAGTACTTC. Based on the CDR3 plus reference TRBV7-9 and TRBJ2-5, the full variable domain is DTGVSQNPRHKITKRGQNVTFRCDPISEHNRLYWYRQTLGQGPEFLTYFQNEAQLEKSRLLSDRFSAERPKGSFSTLEIQRTEQGDSAMYLCASSLAHLSGDETQYFGPGTRLLVL.

The chain is built from TRBV9 and TRBJ1-1; 9 nucleotides line up with TRBD1. Germline V gives CDR1 SGDLS, CDR2 YYNGEE. The ends lost 4 bases at V and 5 bases at J; junction bases unmatched: 3. The CDR3 covers 13 residues. CDR3 DNA sequence: TGTGCCAGCAGCATCGGGACAGGGACTGAAGCTTTCTTT. This translates into CASSIGTGTEAFF.

V gene TRBV7-8 combines with J gene TRBJ2-3; unclear D gene. This CDR3 has 12 residues. Trimming removed 5 bases at V and 2 bases at J, with 5 bases between. Germline V gives CDR1 SGHVS, CDR2 FQNEAQ. CDR3 loop: CASSLLTDTQYF. The DNA of the CDR3 is TGTGCCAGCAGCCTTCTCACAGATACGCAGTATTTT.

V gene TRBV5-1 combines with J gene TRBJ2-3; TRBD2 matches 8 bases. The V segment lost 0 bases and the J segment 1 base; nucleotides outside the gene matches: 4. This CDR3 spans 16 amino acids. In germline, CDR1 is SGHRS, CDR2 YFSETQ. The CDR3 region is CASSLVAGIRTDTQYF. Written as DNA, the CDR3 is TGCGCCAGCAGCTTGGTAGCGGGGATCCGCACAGATACGCAGTATTTT.

This chain's CDR3 is CASILLAGYNEQFF. The DNA of the CDR3 is TGTGCCAGCATTCTGCTAGCGGGATACAATGAGCAGTTCTTC. The chain links TRBV5-8 to TRBJ2-1, with 9 bases that match TRBD2. V shed 6 bases and J 4 bases; nucleotides not matched to a gene: 5. The CDR3 is 14 amino acids. From germline, CDR1 is SGHTS and CDR2 YDEGEE.